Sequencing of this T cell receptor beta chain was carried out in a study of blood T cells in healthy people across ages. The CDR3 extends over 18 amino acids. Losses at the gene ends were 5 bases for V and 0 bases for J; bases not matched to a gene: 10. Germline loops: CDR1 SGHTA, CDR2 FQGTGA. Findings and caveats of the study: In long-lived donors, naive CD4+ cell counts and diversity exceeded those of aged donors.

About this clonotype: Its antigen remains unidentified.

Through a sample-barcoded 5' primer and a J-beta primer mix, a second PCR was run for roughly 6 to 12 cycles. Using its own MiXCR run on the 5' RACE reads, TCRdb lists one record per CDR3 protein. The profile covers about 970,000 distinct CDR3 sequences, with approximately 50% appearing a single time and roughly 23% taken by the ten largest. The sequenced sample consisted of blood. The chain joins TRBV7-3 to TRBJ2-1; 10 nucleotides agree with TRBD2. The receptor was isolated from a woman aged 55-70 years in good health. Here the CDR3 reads CASSPAGTSALSYNEQFF. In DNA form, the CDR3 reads TGTGCCAGCAGCCCGGCGGGGACTAGCGCGCTCTCCTACAATGAGCAGTTCTTC.